The rows below give T cell receptor beta chains drawn from one sample of a study of shared clonotypes between healthy human individuals. TCRdb's copy holds only in-frame clones and misses some; the assay was immunoSEQ multiplex PCR. This sample has over 2 million clones, with roughly 95% found just once. Sequencing was done on a sample of naive CD8+ T cells sorted from blood. The source of these receptors is a man younger than 35 in good health. The CDR3 runs from the conserved cysteine through the conserved F or W. Fields, in order: V gene, J gene, clone size, D gene, CDR3 DNA, CDR3 protein. A D gene is named only where the DNA matches it firmly. The listing skips clone size in some rows; elsewhere it reads once, few, many or a size class.

>TRBV27|TRBJ2-7|.|TRBD1
TGTGCCAGCAAGACAGGGGGCTCCTACGAGCAGTACTTC
CASKTGGSYEQYF
>TRBV10-2|TRBJ1-1|.|TRBD1
TGCGCCAGCAGTGCAATAGAGGGGGCTCGCACTGAAGCTTTCTTT
CASSAIEGARTEAFF
>TRBV6-1|TRBJ1-6|.|.
TGTGCCAGCAGTGGCCCAGGGCTTATTTCACCCCTCCACTTT
CASSGPGLISPLHF
>TRBV10-3|TRBJ1-2|.|.
TGTGCCATCAGTGAAGGAGCGGGGGGGGCGACGGGCTACACCTTC
CAISEGAGGATGYTF
>TRBV2|TRBJ2-2|.|.
TGTGCCAGCAGTAGGACAGAGAACACCGGGGAGCTGTTTTTT
CASSRTENTGELFF
>TRBV5-1|TRBJ2-1|.|.
TGCGCCAGCAGCTATTTGGGGTTAAACTACAATGAGCAGTTCTTC
CASSYLGLNYNEQFF
>TRBV6-1|TRBJ1-5|once|.
TGTGCCAGCAGTGATGGCGCCCAGCCCCAGCATTTT
CASSDGAQPQHF
>TRBV25-1|TRBJ2-1|.|.
TGTGCCAGCAGCTACGGGGGCGGCGGCCATGAGCAGTTCTTC
CASSYGGGGHEQFF
>TRBV7-9|TRBJ2-7|.|.
TGTGCCAGCAGCCGTACGGGGTACGAGCAGTACTTC
CASSRTGYEQYF
>TRBV2|TRBJ2-3|.|.
TGTGCCAGCAGTGAGAGAGTAGTCACAGATACGCAGTATTTT
CASSERVVTDTQYF
>TRBV27|TRBJ2-7|.|.
TGTGCCAGCAGTCCCAAAGGCTACGAGCAGTACTTC
CASSPKGYEQYF
>TRBV30|TRBJ2-5|.|.
TGTGCCTGGAGTGTAATCCCTAAAGAGACCCAGTACTTC
CAWSVIPKETQYF
>TRBV6-5|TRBJ2-7|.|.
TGTGCCAGCAGCTCTACCGGGACTTGGGACCACGAGCAGTACTTC
CASSSTGTWDHEQYF
>TRBV27|TRBJ1-1|.|TRBD1
TGTGCCAGCAGTTCGAACAGGGGGCGAACTGAAGCTTTCTTT
CASSSNRGRTEAFF
>TRBV7-2|TRBJ2-7|.|.
TGTGCCAGCAGCTTAGTACGGGATACCTCCTACGAGCAGTACTTC
CASSLVRDTSYEQYF
>TRBV5-6|TRBJ2-7|.|TRBD1
TGTGCCAGCAGCTTGGGCGTGGGACAGGGTAAAAGCGAGCAGTACTTC
CASSLGVGQGKSEQYF
>TRBV7-9|TRBJ2-7|.|TRBD1
TGTGCCAGCAGCACCAGGACAGGGGGCGACTACGAGCAGTACTTC
CASSTRTGGDYEQYF
>TRBV2|TRBJ2-7|.|TRBD1
TGTGCCAGCAGTGTTTCTGGGACAGAGATATCCTACGAGCAGTACTTC
CASSVSGTEISYEQYF
>TRBV4-3|TRBJ2-7|.|.
TGCGCCAGCAGCCAAGAGACACGGGGTTACGAGCAGTACTTC
CASSQETRGYEQYF
>TRBV5-6|TRBJ2-7|.|TRBD2
TGTGCCAGCAGGGGGAGCGGGACCTACGAGCAGTACTTC
CASRGSGTYEQYF
>TRBV29-1|TRBJ1-2|.|.
TGCAGCGTTGACCCAGGGATTAACTATGGCTACACCTTC
CSVDPGINYGYTF
>TRBV7-9|TRBJ2-7|.|.
TGTGCCAGCAGCTCAGGTGCGGGGTTCCCCTACGAGCAGTACTTC
CASSSGAGFPYEQYF
>TRBV13|TRBJ2-7|.|TRBD1
TGTGCCAGCAGCTCCATAACAGGGGGCGACGAGCAGTACTTC
CASSSITGGDEQYF
>TRBV10-1|TRBJ2-7|.|.
TGCGCCAGCAGTGAGCCCCCCGGTTGGGGGTCCTCCTACGAGCAGTACTTC
CASSEPPGWGSSYEQYF
>TRBV2|TRBJ2-7|.|TRBD2
TGTGCCAGCAGTGAGATAGAGGTTAAGGCGGGAGGACCCTACGAGCAGTACTTC
CASSEIEVKAGGPYEQYF
>TRBV4-1|TRBJ2-5|.|.
TGCGCCAGCAGCCAAGTAAATACAGGCGTGGAGACCCAGTACTTC
CASSQVNTGVETQYF
>TRBV2|TRBJ2-1|.|.
TGTGCCAGCAGTCAGGGAGGGGGAGCCAACAATGAGCAGTTCTTC
CASSQGGGANNEQFF
>TRBV27|TRBJ2-1|.|TRBD2
TGTGCCAGCAGTTCCGTTAGCGGGGGCCAATACAATGAGCAGTTCTTC
CASSSVSGGQYNEQFF
>TRBV19|TRBJ2-7|.|TRBD2
TGTGCCAGTAGTCCCCTAGGGACTAGCGGCTCCTACGAGCAGTACTTC
CASSPLGTSGSYEQYF
>TRBV2|TRBJ1-1|.|.
TGTGCCAGCACTGGGTCTGAGACATTTTACACTGAAGCTTTCTTT
CASTGSETFYTEAFF
>TRBV30|TRBJ2-7|.|TRBD2
TGTGCCTGGAGTGTACTTCGGGACTACAGCTCCTACGAGCAGTACTTC
CAWSVLRDYSSYEQYF
>TRBV9|TRBJ2-1|once|.
TGTGCCAGCAGCGTAGCCGGACAGTACAATGAGCAGTTCTTC
CASSVAGQYNEQFF
>TRBV28|TRBJ1-1|.|TRBD1
TGTGCCAGCAGTTTATTCCAGGGGGCATCGGACACTGAAGCTTTCTTT
CASSLFQGASDTEAFF
>TRBV11-2|TRBJ2-3|.|.
TGTGCCAGCAGCTTAGAAAGAGCCGCGAGGTTGCACGGGGATACGCAGTATTTT
CASSLERAARLHGDTQYF
>TRBV28|TRBJ2-4|.|.
TGTGCCAGCAGTGTCGACCCTGGAGACATTCAGTACTTC
CASSVDPGDIQYF
>TRBV7-8|TRBJ2-7|.|TRBD2
TGTGCCAGCAGCTTTACTAGCGGGAGCTTTCCTGCCTACGAGCAGTACTTC
CASSFTSGSFPAYEQYF
>TRBV6-6|TRBJ2-1|.|.
TGTGCCAGCAGCAGCACAGGGAGCTCCTACAATGAGCAGTTCTTC
CASSSTGSSYNEQFF
>TRBV27|TRBJ1-4|.|.
TGTGCCAGCAGTTCGGGATATATGGAAAAACTGTTTTTT
CASSSGYMEKLFF
>TRBV6-5|TRBJ1-5|.|TRBD1
TGTGCCAGCAGTTACCCGCGGGACAGCGCGGAGCATTTT
CASSYPRDSAEHF
>TRBV7-6|TRBJ2-2|.|TRBD2
TGTGCCAGCAGCCTAGTAACTAGCGGGAGTACCGGGGAGCTGTTTTTT
CASSLVTSGSTGELFF
>TRBV10-3|TRBJ2-1|once|.
TGTGCCATCAGTGAGTCCGGCTTATTCAATGAGCAGTTCTTC
CAISESGLFNEQFF
>TRBV30|TRBJ2-7|.|.
TGTGCCTGGAGTCCCCCGGGGCGGGGCGACTACGAGCAGTACTTC
CAWSPPGRGDYEQYF
>TRBV6-7|TRBJ2-4|.|TRBD1
TGTGCCAGCATCAAACAGGGGGCGCGACCCAAAAACATTCAGTACTTC
CASIKQGARPKNIQYF